A selection of T cell receptor beta chains follows, all from one sample in a study of shared clonotypes between healthy human individuals. The assay was immunoSEQ multiplex PCR, and TCRdb's table has in-frame clones only and misses some. The sample carries fewer than 600,000 clones, about 80% recorded once. Material for sequencing was PBMCs. The source of these receptors is a woman aged 40 to 50 in good health. Some clones in this sample may be carry-over from other donors' samples. The CDR3 runs from the conserved cysteine through the conserved F or W. The D gene is left open where the match is weak. Expanded clones get a size class; other rows say once, few or many, or leave the size out.

clone_size	d_call	j_call	v_call	cdr3_nt	cdr3_aa
once	TRBD1	TRBJ2-7	TRBV28	TGTGCCAGCAGTTTAATAGGACAGGGGGCCTACGAGCAGTACTTC	CASSLIGQGAYEQYF
-	-	TRBJ2-3	TRBV5-4	TGTGCCAGCAGCCCGGGGGAACTGAGGAGCACAGATACGCAGTATTTT	CASSPGELRSTDTQYF
once	-	TRBJ2-2	TRBV2	TGTGCCAGCAGTGGGACAGAGACCGGGGAGCTGTTTTTT	CASSGTETGELFF
-	-	TRBJ2-1	TRBV2	TGTGCCAGCAGTAGGGCGCTTTCCTACAATGAGCAGTTCTTC	CASSRALSYNEQFF
-	TRBD2	TRBJ2-2	TRBV19	TGTGCCAGTAGAGCCGTACTAGCGGGCACCGGGGAGCTGTTTTTT	CASRAVLAGTGELFF
-	-	TRBJ2-3	TRBV11-3	TGTGCCAGCAGCTTAGGGGGAGCGGGCACAGATACGCAGTATTTT	CASSLGGAGTDTQYF
-	-	TRBJ2-5	TRBV27	TGTGCCACTCGGTCGAGGGTATTGGAGACCCAGTACTTC	CATRSRVLETQYF
-	-	TRBJ2-7	TRBV6-1	TGTGCCAGCAGTGAAGAGGGGCCGTACGAGCAGTACTTC	CASSEEGPYEQYF
-	-	TRBJ2-7	TRBV18	TGTGCCAGCTCACCAACTGACACGGTGGGCGAGCAGTACTTC	CASSPTDTVGEQYF
-	-	TRBJ1-1	TRBV6-5	TGTGCCAGCAGGGACGGACCGGGCACTGAAGCTTTCTTT	CASRDGPGTEAFF
many	-	TRBJ1-3	TRBV7-2	TGTGCCAGCAGCCCGACACCCCCACCTGGAAACACCATATATTTT	CASSPTPPPGNTIYF
-	TRBD1	TRBJ1-1	TRBV28	TGTGCCAGCAGTTCTATGACAGGGAGAAACACTGAAGCTTTCTTT	CASSSMTGRNTEAFF
-	-	TRBJ2-2	TRBV7-3	TGTGCCAGCAGGCCCCCAGGGTCGGACGGGGAGCTGTTTTTT	CASRPPGSDGELFF
-	-	TRBJ2-5	TRBV5-1	TGCGCCAGCAAGGAGGGCTTACTCCAAGAGACCCAGTACTTC	CASKEGLLQETQYF
-	TRBD2	TRBJ2-1	TRBV5-7	TGTGCCAGCAGCTTCCTGACTCGGCGGGAGATGGATGAGCAGTTCTTC	CASSFLTRREMDEQFF
-	TRBD1	TRBJ2-1	TRBV28	TGTGCCAGCAGTCCACCGCAACGGACAGGGTTGGGGAATGAGCAGTTCTTC	CASSPPQRTGLGNEQFF
-	-	TRBJ1-6	TRBV19	TGTGCCAGTAGTAAGAGAGAGGGACCGCAGAATTCACCCCTCCACTTT	CASSKREGPQNSPLHF
few	TRBD1	TRBJ2-7	TRBV11-2	TGTGCCAGCAGCCCACAGGGGGGACTGTACGAGCAGTACTTC	CASSPQGGLYEQYF
-	TRBD1	TRBJ2-3	TRBV29-1	TGCAGCGTTGACCGACAGGGTGCAGATACGCAGTATTTT	CSVDRQGADTQYF
-	TRBD1	TRBJ1-2	TRBV9	TGTGCCAGCAGTCGACAGGGACCGACTTATGGCTACACCTTC	CASSRQGPTYGYTF
-	-	TRBJ1-2	TRBV4-3	TGCGCCAGCAGCCAAGCGGGACACCGGAACTATGGCTACACCTTC	CASSQAGHRNYGYTF
-	TRBD1	TRBJ2-7	TRBV5-1	TGCGCCAGCAGCTTGAGGGGACAGGGCGCCTACGAGCAGTACTTC	CASSLRGQGAYEQYF
-	TRBD2	TRBJ2-3	TRBV7-2	TGTGCCAGCAGCGAGAGGCTAGCGGGCCCCACAGATACGCAGTATTTT	CASSERLAGPTDTQYF
once	-	TRBJ1-2	TRBV28	TGTGCCAGCAAGGCTTACAGGGCTTCGGGGGGCTACACCTTC	CASKAYRASGGYTF
once	TRBD1	TRBJ1-1	TRBV27	TGTGCCAGCAAAACAGGGGGCACTGAAGCTTTCTTT	CASKTGGTEAFF
once	TRBD1	TRBJ1-1	TRBV30	TGTGCCCGAAATCGACAGGGTGGGGCTGAAGCTTTCTTT	CARNRQGGAEAFF
-	TRBD1	TRBJ2-7	TRBV11-3	TGTGCCAGCAGCTGGAGTTCCGGGACAGCGACCTACGAGCAGTACTTC	CASSWSSGTATYEQYF
-	TRBD2	TRBJ2-7	TRBV19	TGTGCCAGTAGTCGACCCGCTAGCGGGGTGGAATCCTACGAGCAGTACTTC	CASSRPASGVESYEQYF
-	-	TRBJ1-4	TRBV4-2	TGTGCCAGCAGCCAAGCCGCAACTAATGAAAAACTGTTTTTT	CASSQAATNEKLFF
once	-	TRBJ2-2	TRBV5-8	TGTGCCAGCAGCAGTCGACTAATATTGAAGGCCGGGGAGCTGTTTTTT	CASSSRLILKAGELFF
few	-	TRBJ1-1	TRBV9	TGTGCCAGCAGCGCCCTGGGGGGGGTGGGCACTGAAGCTTTCTTT	CASSALGGVGTEAFF
-	-	TRBJ1-1	TRBV7-2	TGTGCCAGCAGCTTAGTACAGAAGAACACTGAAGCTTTCTTT	CASSLVQKNTEAFF
-	-	TRBJ2-2	TRBV18	TGTGCCAGCTCACCATGGTCAAGCGCGAACACCGGGGAGCTGTTTTTT	CASSPWSSANTGELFF
-	-	TRBJ1-1	TRBV28	TGTGCCAGCAGTTTATTTGGCCGAAGAACTGAAGCTTTCTTT	CASSLFGRRTEAFF
-	TRBD2	TRBJ2-1	TRBV30	TGTGCCTGGGCGAATCCCGGGACTAGGGATGAGCAGTTCTTC	CAWANPGTRDEQFF
-	-	TRBJ2-1	TRBV5-6	TGTGCCAGCAGCTTGGTGACTAGGGACTACAATGAGCAGTTCTTC	CASSLVTRDYNEQFF
-	TRBD2	TRBJ2-1	TRBV19	TGTGCCAGTACCCCTCGGCGGGAGCGTTACAATGAGCAGTTCTTC	CASTPRRERYNEQFF
few	-	TRBJ1-1	TRBV30	TGTGCCTCGGCCCGGGACGGCAACACTGAAGCTTTCTTT	CASARDGNTEAFF
few	TRBD1	TRBJ1-1	TRBV5-1	TGCGCCAGCAGCTTAGCAGGGGGGAACACTGAAGCTTTCTTT	CASSLAGGNTEAFF
medium-sized	TRBD2	TRBJ2-7	TRBV6-5	TGTGCCAGCAGTTATTCGCCTAGCGGGAACTACGAGCAGTACTTC	CASSYSPSGNYEQYF
-	TRBD1	TRBJ1-3	TRBV19	TGTGCCAGTAGTACAACAGGGGGCCGAAACACCATATATTTT	CASSTTGGRNTIYF
once	-	TRBJ2-5	TRBV10-3	TGTGCCATCAGTGGACAACGCCAAGAGACCCAGTACTTC	CAISGQRQETQYF
once	TRBD1	TRBJ2-7	TRBV7-9	TGTGCCAGCAGCTGGACAGGGAACGAGCAGTACTTC	CASSWTGNEQYF
-	-	TRBJ2-7	TRBV30	TGTGCCTGGAGTGTAAATTGGGCTTATTATCACGAGCAGTACTTC	CAWSVNWAYYHEQYF
-	TRBD1	TRBJ2-7	TRBV2	TGTGCCAGCAGTGGGGCAGGGGGCTCCTACGAGCAGTACTTC	CASSGAGGSYEQYF
few	-	TRBJ2-4	TRBV7-8	TGTGCCAGCAGCCCGGGTTGGGGGACAAGGCAATCTCTAGCCAAAAACATTCAGTACTTC	CASSPGWGTRQSLAKNIQYF
-	TRBD1	TRBJ1-1	TRBV7-2	TGTGCCAGCAGCTGGGACAGGTTGAACACTGAAGCTTTCTTT	CASSWDRLNTEAFF
-	-	TRBJ2-5	TRBV2	TGTGCCAGCGGGGCAAAGACCCAGTACTTC	CASGAKTQYF
-	TRBD1	TRBJ2-1	TRBV30	TGTGCCTGGAGTTTCCTTACAGGGGGCGGTGAGCAGTTCTTC	CAWSFLTGGGEQFF
-	-	TRBJ2-5	TRBV6-1	TGTGCCAGCAACGGGGGCCCAGAGACCCAGTACTTC	CASNGGPETQYF
-	-	TRBJ2-1	TRBV28	TGTGCCAGCAGTTGGTCCCTAGGTGCGGATGAGCAGTTCTTC	CASSWSLGADEQFF
-	-	TRBJ1-2	TRBV10-3	TGTGCCAGCAGTGAAGCATCGACCGGCGGGTATGGCTACACCTTC	CASSEASTGGYGYTF
-	-	TRBJ2-7	TRBV11-2	TGTGCCAGCAGCTTAGGGCAGCCCTACGAGCAGTACTTC	CASSLGQPYEQYF
-	-	TRBJ2-2	TRBV7-3	TGTGCCAGCAGCTCCCCTCGAGGAGGTCTCACCGGGGAGCTGTTTTTT	CASSSPRGGLTGELFF
-	-	TRBJ2-7	TRBV4-3	TGCGCCAGCAGCCAAGATAGAGCCTACGAGCAGTACTTC	CASSQDRAYEQYF
-	TRBD1	TRBJ2-2	TRBV18	TGTGCCAGCTCACCGGACAGGGGTGGCACCGGGGAGCTGTTTTTT	CASSPDRGGTGELFF
-	-	TRBJ1-1	TRBV30	TGTGCCTGGAGTGTAGGTTTTTTAACTGAAGCTTTCTTT	CAWSVGFLTEAFF